The 21 T cell receptor beta chains below were found in one sample sequenced in a study of cytomegalovirus exposure and HLA in healthy donors. This PCR relied on a set of 60 Vbeta primers and 13 Jbeta primers. Here immunoSEQ multiplex PCR was the method, and the copy in TCRdb shows in-frame clones only, minus some. The table shows roughly 180,000 clones, with roughly 84% occurring only once. The material sequenced was PBMCs. All receptors derive from a man younger than 40 in good health and CMV-seronegative.

The J gene is TRBJ2-5, the V gene TRBV5-1, with TRBD1 as a possible D gene (5 bases). Germline V gene lookup returns CDR1 SGHRS and CDR2 YFSETQ. This CDR3 is 15 amino acids long. V shed 0 bases and J shed 5 bases, with 14 bases lying between them. Written as DNA, the CDR3 is TGCGCCAGCAGCTTGGCGGCAAGTAGGGGCGAGACCCAGTACTTC. Protein product: CASSLAASRGETQYF.

This clone was seen more than once but under ten times. V gene TRBV6-5 combines with J gene TRBJ2-1, with D perhaps matching TRBD1 (5 bases). Trimming cost V 9 bases and J 12 bases, with 24 bases left between them. There are 14 residues in the CDR3. The germline CDR1 and CDR2 sequences are MNHEY and SVGAGI. DNA for the CDR3: TGTGCCAGTTCCTTGGGGCCCCCCCCAATGGTGCAGTTCTTC. Translation: CASSLGPPPMVQFF.

The J gene is TRBJ2-2, the V gene TRBV19, with TRBD1 matching over 9 bases. Unmatched junction bases numbered 6, after V lost 5 bases and J lost 5 bases. The CDR3 is 15 amino acids. Germline V CDR1 and CDR2: LNHDA, SQIVND (reference sequence). The CDR3 DNA is TGTGCCAGTAGTCCTTTGACAGGGGGGACCGGGGAGCTGTTTTTT. Its protein product is CASSPLTGGTGELFF.

The rearrangement uses TRBV7-9 and TRBJ2-5; D possibly corresponds to TRBD2 (5 bases). The better agreement between TRBJ2-7 and the DNA end casts doubt on the J call. CDR3 length: 16 amino acids. The V gene's germline CDR1 is SEHNR and CDR2 FQNEAQ (reference sequence). The CDR3 nucleotides are TGTGCCAGCAGCTTTTATCAGCGGAGCCATAATTACGAGCAGTACTTC. This encodes CASSFYQRSHNYEQYF.

This chain joins TRBV5-4 and TRBJ2-7, with 10 positions matching TRBD1. The CDR3 covers 17 residues. With 0 bases clipped from V and 6 bases from J, the junction kept 12 bases outside the gene matches. CDR1 and CDR2 from the germline V gene are SGHNT and YYREEE (reference sequence). The CDR3 DNA reads as TGTGCCAGCAGCTTGGCCTCTACCCCCCGGGACAGGGGCGAGCAGTACTTC. Translated: CASSLASTPRDRGEQYF.

The chain carries TRBV30 and TRBJ1-5, with 7 bases aligning to TRBD1. There are 13 residues in the CDR3. CDR1 is GTSNPN and CDR2 is SVGIG in the germline V gene (reference sequence). J lost 7 bases, V lost 1 base, and 4 bases had no gene match. CDR3 nucleotides: TGTGCCTGGAGTGAGACAGGGTACCAGCCCCAGCATTTT. Its protein product is CAWSETGYQPQHF.

The rearrangement links TRBV5-1 to TRBJ2-1; 14 bases fit TRBD2. The CDR3 has 17 residues. V dropped 4 bases and J dropped 6; count of bases not matched to a gene: 9. Germline CDR1 and CDR2: SGHRS and YFSETQ. CDR3: CASSNRLAGGPSNEQFF. CDR3 in DNA: TGCGCCAGCAGCAATAGACTAGCGGGAGGGCCTAGCAATGAGCAGTTCTTC.

The chain links TRBV4-1 to TRBJ2-3; 13 bases fit TRBD2. This CDR3 has 15 amino acids. The germline gives CDR1 MGHRA, CDR2 YSYEKL. Trimming removed 3 bases from V and 5 bases from J; junction bases left unmatched: 2. As DNA, the CDR3 is TGCGCCAGCAGCCATAGGACTAGCGGGGGAGATACGCAGTATTTT. It codes for CASSHRTSGGDTQYF.

Details on this clone: One end of the junction is discordant with germline, which a read error may explain. The chain couples TRBV7-9 to TRBJ2-7; tentative D call: TRBD2 (5 bases). The CDR3 is made up of 15 amino acids. CDR1 SEHNR and CDR2 FQNEAQ come from the germline V gene (reference sequence). The CDR3 region has the DNA TGTTCCAGCAGTTTAGGCCGGGATCCAACCTACGAGCAGTACTTC. As protein: CSSSLGRDPTYEQYF.

V gene TRBV9 combines with J gene TRBJ1-2; a weak D match, TRBD1 (5 bases). There are 16 residues in the CDR3. CDR1 and CDR2 from the germline V gene are SGDLS and YYNGEE. The V end was cut by 3 bases, the J end by 0 bases, with 15 bases between. The CDR3 protein is CASSDDSMGTNYGYTF. As DNA, the CDR3 is TGTGCCAGCAGCGACGACAGCATGGGGACTAACTATGGCTACACCTTC. The complete variable domain, with remaining parts taken from reference TRBV9 and TRBJ1-2, reads DSGVTQTPKHLITATGQRVTLRCSPRSGDLSVYWYQQSLDQGLQFLIQYYNGEERAKGNILERFSAQQFPDLHSELNLSSLELGDSALYFCASSDDSMGTNYGYTFGSGTRLTVV.

Here the CDR3 reads CASSVLFLGGTDTQYF. CDR3 DNA: TGTGCCAGCAGTGTCCTCTTTCTGGGAGGCACAGATACGCAGTATTTT. This chain connects TRBV6-1 to TRBJ2-3, with D maybe TRBD2 (5 bases). The ends were cut back, 4 bases at V and 1 base at J, with 15 bases in the middle. The CDR3 sequence is 16 residues long. Germline CDR1 MNHNS, CDR2 SASEGT.

Details on this clone: The junction shows a germline mismatch at one end, possibly a read error. The rearrangement joins TRBV28 to TRBJ2-1, with TRBD1 matching over 8 bases. Germline V lookup: CDR1 MDHEN, CDR2 SYDVKM. The CDR3 is made up of 11 amino acids. In nucleotides, the CDR3 is TGTGCCAGCCGTACCGGACAGGGTAGGATCTTC. It codes for CASRTGQGRIF.

This chain uses TRBV4-3 with TRBJ2-1; D might be TRBD1 (6 bases). The CDR3 covers 14 residues. The germline CDR1 and CDR2 sequences are LGHNA and YSLEER. V was cut by 0 bases and J by 4 bases, with 7 bases left in between. CDR3 sequence: CASSQEDRYNEQFF. CDR3 DNA: TGCGCCAGCAGCCAAGAGGACAGATACAATGAGCAGTTCTTC.

This chain links TRBV5-4 with TRBJ2-4; a weak D match, TRBD2 (5 bases). Trimming took off 4 bases at V and 0 bases at J, with 11 bases between the two ends. The CDR3 runs 15 residues. The germline V gene has CDR1 SGHNT and CDR2 YYREEE (reference sequence). This CDR3 is CASSREGIAKNIQYF. As DNA, the CDR3 is TGTGCCAGCAGCCGGGAAGGGATAGCCAAAAACATTCAGTACTTC.

The table lists this clone with a few counts. The V call is TRBV10-3, the J call TRBJ1-1; 9 bases agree with TRBD1. The CDR3 loop spans 15 amino acids. V shed 0 bases, J shed 6 bases, and the junction held 5 bases outside the gene matches. Germline CDR1 ENHRY, CDR2 SYGVKD. The DNA of the CDR3 is TGTGCCATCAGTGAGTCTTTACAGGGGGCCCCTGAAGCTTTCTTT. It encodes CAISESLQGAPEAFF.

This clone was detected only a few times. The V and J genes are TRBV14 and TRBJ2-3, with unresolved D. CDR1 is SGHDN, CDR2 FVKESK, per germline. Trimming shortened V by 4 bases and J by 1 base, and 15 bases separated the two germline ends. This CDR3 region has 16 residues. CDR3 coding DNA: TGTGCCAGCAGCCCGCATATCAACCGGGGCACAGATACGCAGTATTTT. Protein product: CASSPHINRGTDTQYF.

The sample holds one count of this clone. This rearrangement joins TRBV10-1 to TRBJ2-2; 8 bases match TRBD1. This CDR3 comprises 15 residues. In germline, CDR1 is WNHNN, CDR2 SYGVQD (reference sequence). Trimming at V came to 7 bases and at J to 1 base, leaving 5 bases not matched to a gene. The chain's CDR3 is CASKFRGQNTGELFF. The CDR3 region has the DNA TGCGCCAGCAAATTCAGGGGGCAGAACACCGGGGAGCTGTTTTTT.

The chain carries TRBV10-3 and TRBJ1-1; D is undetermined. Trimming took 6 bases from V and 1 from J, leaving 9 bases between them. CDR1 ENHRY and CDR2 SYGVKD come from the germline V gene. The CDR3 loop spans 13 amino acids. The CDR3 nucleotides are TGTGCCATCAGATCCCCGAGGAACACTGAAGCTTTCTTT. Its translation is CAIRSPRNTEAFF.

The chain combines TRBV10-2 with TRBJ1-2; 9 bases match TRBD1. The CDR3 consists of 14 residues. The V gene's germline CDR1 is WSHSY and CDR2 SAAADI. The J segment lost 4 bases and the V segment lost 6 bases, leaving 6 bases of the junction unmatched. In DNA form, the CDR3 reads TGCGCCAGCAGCCAGGGACAGGGATCCTATGGCTACACCTTC. Translation gives CASSQGQGSYGYTF.

In its sample, this clone was seen once. This chain connects TRBV21-1 to TRBJ2-1; the table gives TRBD2 as D, unverified against the DNA. TRBV21-1 is a pseudogene locus. CDR3 size: 18 residues. The CDR3 sequence is CASSKGNLGGLADNEQFF. CDR3 coding DNA: TGTGCCAGCAGCAAAGGAAATTTGGGTGGACTAGCGGACAATGAGCAGTTCTTC.

The genes are TRBV5-6 and TRBJ1-1; D uncertain. The germline V gene encodes CDR1 SGHDT and CDR2 YYEEEE. V was shortened by 0 bases and J by 7 bases, with 7 bases between the two germline ends. The CDR3 is 12 amino acids. CDR3 bases: TGTGCCAGCAGCTTGGATAGCCTTGAAGCTTTCTTT. This codes for CASSLDSLEAFF. Full variable domain (rest looked up from reference TRBV5-6 and TRBJ1-1): DAGVTQSPTHLIKTRGQQVTLRCSPKSGHDTVSWYQQALGQGPQFIFQYYEEEERQRGNFPDRFSGHQFPNYSSELNVNALLLGDSALYLCASSLDSLEAFFGQGTRLTVV.